Listed here are 20 T cell receptor beta chains from one sample, sequenced in a study of T cells after yellow fever vaccination. TCRdb recomputed calls from the 5' RACE reads with MiXCR, one row per CDR3 protein. In the table there are about 49,000 distinct CDR3 sequences, roughly 7.5% of which are singletons. Specimen: CD8+ T cells sorted from PBMCs, collected more than 13 days after the first yellow fever vaccination. The source of these receptors is a man aged 18 to 30 who received the YFV17D yellow fever vaccine.

This clonotype was seen repeatedly, ten times or more. V usage is TRBV7-6 and J usage is TRBJ2-5; weak D call: TRBD2 (6 bases). V gave up 5 bases and J gave up 7 bases, with 14 bases separating them. Germline assignment: CDR1 SGHVS and CDR2 FNYEAQ. The CDR3 runs to 13 residues. Written as DNA, the CDR3 is TGTGCCAGCAGCCCCGAGGTGGGGGGGACCCAGTACTTC. It translates to CASSPEVGGTQYF.

This clonotype was counted between two and nine times. The chain employs TRBV28 and TRBJ2-1; D ambiguous. V gave up 3 bases and J gave up 0 bases, with 9 bases separating them. The CDR3 is 15 amino acids. Per the germline V gene, CDR1 is MDHEN and CDR2 is SYDVKM. The DNA for the CDR3 is TGTGCCAGCAGTTTTGGAGAGAACTCCTACAATGAGCAGTTCTTC. It is translated as CASSFGENSYNEQFF.

In this sample, this clonotype turned up many times. The chain uses TRBV19 and TRBJ2-6, with D perhaps TRBD1 (5 bases). Germline V gives CDR1 LNHDA, CDR2 SQIVND (reference sequence). V lost 9 bases, J lost 2 bases, and 14 bases lay in between. This CDR3 contains 15 residues. CDR3 protein: CARLTQGTGANVLTF. CDR3 nucleotide sequence: TGTGCCAGACTAACTCAGGGCACTGGGGCCAACGTCCTGACTTTC.

This clonotype was observed many times. The chain recombines TRBV7-8 with TRBJ1-1; the D gene is possibly TRBD1 (5 bases). Trimming removed 3 bases at V and 7 bases at J, with 6 bases between. Germline loops: CDR1 SGHVS, CDR2 FQNEAQ. The CDR3 length is 11 residues. CDR3 in DNA: TGTGCCAGCAGCTTTAGGGGTGAAGCTTTCTTT. This translates into CASSFRGEAFF.

In this sample, this clonotype turned up many times. The rearrangement joins TRBV25-1 to TRBJ1-1; maybe TRBD1 (5 bases). The ends were cut back, 6 bases at V and 6 bases at J, with 14 bases in the middle. Germline V gene data show CDR1 as MGHDK and CDR2 as SYGVNS. CDR3 size: 13 residues. CDR3: CASRPTGAAEAFF. The CDR3 coding sequence is TGTGCCAGCAGACCTACAGGAGCGGCTGAAGCTTTCTTT. Combining the CDR3 with reference TRBV25-1 and TRBJ1-1 gives the whole variable domain EADIYQTPRYLVIGTGKKITLECSQTMGHDKMYWYQQDPGMELHLIHYSYGVNSTEKGDLSSESTVSRIRTEHFPLTLESARPSHTSQYLCASRPTGAAEAFFGQGTRLTVV.

This clonotype was found many times. The genes are TRBV11-1 and TRBJ2-7; 7 bases agree with TRBD1. The CDR3 length is 13 residues. The V segment lost 7 bases and the J segment 6 bases; nucleotides outside the gene matches: 9. CDR1 is SGHAT, CDR2 FQDESV, per germline (reference sequence). As DNA, the CDR3 is TGTGCCAGCACCATCACAGGGGCGGTCGAGCAGTACGTC. Translation: CASTITGAVEQYV.

This clonotype was counted ten times or more. The chain links TRBV3-1 to TRBJ2-7; 7 bases align to TRBD1. V trimming: 5 bases; J trimming: 1 base; junction bases outside the gene matches: 14. This CDR3 region has 17 residues. Germline lookup yields CDR1 LGHDT and CDR2 YNNKEL (reference sequence). This chain's CDR3 is CASSLGYPGTVSYEQYF. In DNA, the CDR3 is TGTGCCAGCAGCTTGGGATATCCCGGGACAGTATCCTACGAGCAGTACTTC.

This clonotype has a count of ten or more. The chain combines TRBV2 with TRBJ1-2; D uncertain. The germline V gene encodes CDR1 SNHLY and CDR2 FYNNEI. There are 17 residues in the CDR3. V lost 3 bases and J 0 bases, leaving 17 bases between the germline ends. CDR3 DNA: TGTGCCAGCAGTGATCAATGGGGAGACCCAGCTAACTATGGCTACACCTTC. The encoded protein is CASSDQWGDPANYGYTF.

This clonotype has more than one count but fewer than ten. The V and J genes are TRBV7-9 and TRBJ2-3; 11 bases fit TRBD2. Germline loops: CDR1 SEHNR, CDR2 FQNEAQ (reference sequence). This CDR3 comprises 18 residues. Unmatched junction bases numbered 14, after V lost 5 bases and J lost 4 bases. CDR3 bases: TGTGCCAGCAGCCCGACCGGCACACTAGCGGGGGACTCAGATACGCAGTATTTT. The encoded protein is CASSPTGTLAGDSDTQYF. The full variable domain, completed using reference TRBV7-9 and TRBJ2-3, is DTGVSQNPRHKITKRGQNVTFRCDPISEHNRLYWYRQTLGQGPEFLTYFQNEAQLEKSRLLSDRFSAERPKGSFSTLEIQRTEQGDSAMYLCASSPTGTLAGDSDTQYFGPGTRLTVL.

V and J are TRBV4-1 and TRBJ2-7; TRBD2 agrees at 12 bases. The V gene's germline CDR1 is MGHRA and CDR2 YSYEKL. The V segment lost 0 bases and the J segment 7 bases; nucleotides outside the gene matches: 25. CDR3 length equals 22 residues. CDR3 loop: CASSQELFSGYILAGGDNEQYF. CDR3 bases: TGCGCCAGCAGCCAAGAACTTTTCTCAGGGTATATACTAGCGGGGGGCGACAATGAGCAGTACTTC.

Remarks on this clonotype: A much larger clone lies a single base off, so this may be a read error. This sequence joins TRBV6-2 or TRBV6-3 and TRBJ2-3, with TRBD1 identical over 7 bases. Germline V CDR1 and CDR2: MNHEY, SVGEGT. This CDR3 region has 15 residues. With V trimmed by 7 bases and J by 3 bases, 10 bases remained unmatched. The CDR3 sequence: CASKKTGFPTDTQYF. The CDR3 DNA follows: TGTGCCAGCAAAAAGACAGGGTTCCCGACAGATACGCAGTATTTT.

The chain has TRBV6-1 and TRBJ2-2; 8 nucleotides align to TRBD1. CDR3 length equals 15 residues. Germline V gives CDR1 MNHNS, CDR2 SASEGT. The J segment lost 6 bases and the V segment lost 6 bases, leaving 9 bases of the junction unmatched. In DNA form, the CDR3 reads TGTGCCAGCAGCCTGACAGGGGAAGGCTCCGGGGAGCTGTTTTTT. It translates to CASSLTGEGSGELFF.

This clonotype was found many times. The rearrangement links TRBV7-9 to TRBJ2-4; possibly TRBD1 for D (6 bases). This CDR3 comprises 16 residues. V lost 5 bases and J lost 0, with 14 bases in between. Germline V gives CDR1 SEHNR, CDR2 FQNEAQ (reference sequence). The CDR3 nucleotides read TGTGCCAGCAGCATGAACAGGGAATTAGCCAAAAACATTCAGTACTTC. Translated: CASSMNRELAKNIQYF.

This clonotype was counted many times. This chain links TRBV3-1 with TRBJ2-7, with 9 bases aligning to TRBD2. The CDR3 has 14 amino acids. Trimming cost V 4 bases and J 5 bases; bases outside gene matches: 6. Germline CDR1 and CDR2: LGHDT and YNNKEL (reference sequence). The CDR3 protein is CASSPGLAGNEQYF. CDR3 DNA: TGTGCCAGCAGCCCGGGGCTAGCGGGGAACGAGCAGTACTTC.

About this clonotype itself: Just one base apart from a much larger clone, this may be a read error. The CDR3 loop reads CASSPETGTKYGYTF. The CDR3 coding sequence is TGCGCCAGCAGCCCCGAGACAGGGACCAAGTATGGCTACACCTTC. This chain joins TRBV4-3 and TRBJ1-2; 7 nucleotides agree with TRBD1. This CDR3 spans 15 amino acids. Germline V gene lookup returns CDR1 LGHNA and CDR2 YSLEER. V trimming: 4 bases; J trimming: 5 bases; junction bases outside the gene matches: 10.

This clonotype was recorded many times. The chain recombines TRBV11-2 with TRBJ2-1; D is ambiguous. This CDR3 has 15 amino acids. The germline gives CDR1 SGHAT, CDR2 FQNNGV. The V end lost 5 bases, the J end lost 3 bases, and 14 bases lay between the germline ends. CDR3 nucleotide sequence: TGTGCCAGCAGCCCGCCCGGACCACGCTACAATGAGCAGTTCTTC. Amino acids: CASSPPGPRYNEQFF. The variable domain in full, completed from reference TRBV11-2 and TRBJ2-1, reads EAGVAQSPRYKIIEKRQSVAFWCNPISGHATLYWYQQILGQGPKLLIQFQNNGVVDDSQLPKDRFSAERLKGVDSTLKIQPAKLEDSAVYLCASSPPGPRYNEQFFGPGTRLTVL.

The sample holds many counts of this clonotype. The chain carries TRBV20-1 and TRBJ2-7, with TRBD2 identical over 12 bases. Trimming took 3 bases from V and 4 from J; bases not matched to a gene: 4. There are 14 residues in the CDR3. From germline, CDR1 is DFQATT and CDR2 SNEGSKA (reference sequence). As DNA, the CDR3 is TGCAGTGCTAGTCTAGCGGGGGGGCGATACGAGCAGTACGTC. It specifies CSASLAGGRYEQYV.

This clonotype showed up just a few times. The chain recombines TRBV11-2 with TRBJ2-5; 7 bases are shared with TRBD1. The CDR3 runs to 15 residues. V was pared by 5 bases and J by 2 bases, with 8 bases of the junction left unmatched. Germline V gene sequence: CDR1 SGHAT, CDR2 FQNNGV. CDR3 sequence: CASSKPGRGQETQYF. CDR3 bases: TGTGCCAGCAGCAAACCAGGCAGGGGGCAAGAGACCCAGTACTTC.

Details on this clonotype: It may be a read error: a sequence one base away is much more abundant. The rearrangement uses TRBV7-9 and TRBJ2-6; no reliable D call. CDR3 length: 16 amino acids. Germline lookup yields CDR1 SEHNR and CDR2 FQNEAQ (reference sequence). DNA of the CDR3: TGTGTCAGCAGCTTAGGAGCCCCAACTGGGGCCAACGTCCTGACTTTC. Translation: CVSSLGAPTGANVLTF.

This clonotype was seen repeatedly, ten times or more. The chain has TRBV29-1 and TRBJ1-1; a weak D match, TRBD1 (5 bases). Per germline, CDR1 SQVTM and CDR2 ANQGSEA. Trimming stripped 2 bases from V and 7 bases from J, with 11 bases between. The CDR3 is 12 residues long. The CDR3 here is CSVERAGGEAFF. As DNA, the CDR3 is TGCAGCGTTGAACGTGCCGGGGGTGAAGCTTTCTTT.